The T cell receptor (beta chain) described here comes from a study of cytomegalovirus exposure and HLA in healthy donors listed by TCRdb under 2017. Background for the entire study: An earlier analysis of 587 of the donors reported under 300 Gb of sequence data and 95 million to 140 million unique TCR beta sequences obtained from roughly 170 million T cells. Alongside the repertoire data, information on donor age, sex, ethnicity and CMV serostatus was compiled. Rather than using new phenotypic data, the later analysis identified candidate immune exposures from TCR beta sequences and from how often those sequences occurred across donors. The study aimed to test whether signatures of past pathogen exposure could be identified by cataloging public T cell receptors. Using immunosequencing, the study profiled T cell repertoires from roughly 650 subjects and related those repertoires to cytomegalovirus serostatus. A handful of DR-DQ haplotypes were handled as single units for association and clustering because linkage in the cohort was strong. To study patterns of TCR occurrence, a later analysis re-analyzed previously published TCR beta repertoires from more than 550 donors and added high-resolution HLA genotyping. A later genetic analysis took genome-wide SNP genotypes for about 65% of the 666 donors and used that subset as a discovery cohort. Along with the 666-subject first cohort, a separate validation cohort of around 110 different subjects was used. An earlier analysis of nearly 600 of the donors applied high-throughput TCR beta sequencing to assess whether each TCR beta V gene segment acted as functional or pseudogenic. Among around 400 genotyped donors of the cohort, an average of approximately 220,000 unique TCR beta nucleotide sequences was sequenced per donor, of which about 18% were non-productive. Typing coverage differed by locus: A, B, C, DRB1 and DQB1 were typed in roughly 620-640 donors, DQA1 in 522, DPA1 in 600 to 610, and DPB1 in roughly 450. All discovery cohort repertoires had been generated using a single sequencing platform. HLA typing covered class I and class II loci at four-digit resolution. To predict cytomegalovirus infection status, the study brought together high-throughput TCR immunosequencing, statistical association of individual TCRs with disease status, and machine learning. Among the approximately 400 genotyped donors, around 81% belonged to the genetic ancestry cluster associated with self-reported Caucasian donors. An early release covering roughly 600 HLA-typed donors comprised 250 to 350 gigabases of sequencing data and around 80 million unique TCR sequences. The investigation overall reported the following: In a later genetic analysis, a missense DCLRE1C variant was associated with V-gene and J-gene trimming of TCR beta chains, and the association was replicated in an independent cohort. The presence/absence analyses assumed that sequencing depth was roughly uniform across donors, and that assumption may not be true. At a false discovery rate of 0.05, a later analysis linked approximately 18,000 TCR beta sequences to specific HLA alleles. In a later analysis, HLA-associated TCR beta chains showed more clonal expansion and lower generation probabilities than non-associated chains that were equally common. The sequencing pipeline was judged likely to have produced a cluster of highly shared sequence variants as a technical artifact. According to a later analysis, most CMV-associated TCR beta chains appeared to be HLA-restricted, and the HLA associations seemed to be driven largely by CMV exposure. Because HLA typing was unavailable for some donors at each locus, only the typed subset was used in association tests. The classifier was reported to diagnose cytomegalovirus status with high specificity and sensitivity in both the original cohort and the validation cohort. In an earlier analysis of under 600 of the donors, most TCR beta V segments were observed in productive rearrangements about 90% or about 30% of the time, broadly matching IMGT annotations. The study listed around 160 TCR beta chains as associated with cytomegalovirus. A further reported finding was that TCR beta sequences accurately predicted the HLA-A and HLA-B alleles for most subjects in the first cohort. A later genetic analysis reported fewer N-insertions in productive TCRs among donors in an Asian-associated ancestry cluster than the approximately 670-donor mean. Because counts were too low, around 18 rarely observed V segments, including chromosome 9 orphons, were left out of the earlier analysis of roughly 600 of the donors. The 87-base-pair reads could not distinguish some IMGT-functional V segments, including TRBV6-2 and TRBV6-3, so those segments were excluded. According to a later analysis, parvovirus B19, influenza, CMV and Epstein-Barr virus appeared linked to several top co-occurrence clusters. Linkage disequilibrium might explain the correlated functional status among segregating V segments, but an unknown experimental factor could not be excluded. For the cohort, immune exposure information was limited to CMV serostatus. Only TCR beta chains were sequenced in this cohort, and the absence of alpha or paired-chain data limited detectable features. Assigning TCR associations to individual alleles was difficult when HLA alleles, especially DR and DQ, strongly co-occurred. While some public TCRs were present in many individuals, most TCR sequences turned up only very rarely across donors. According to the authors, the approach could potentially be generalized to other disease states and immunological phenotypes. In vitro tests confirmed that three of the cytomegalovirus-associated TCR beta chains recognize cytomegalovirus antigens. In a later analysis, the rate of TCR association differed among HLA loci, with DRB1 alleles having the most associated TCRs and HLA-C alleles having the fewest.

Libraries came from the immunoSEQ multiplex PCR assay. The multiplex PCR relied on a mix of 60 forward primers for TCR Vbeta segments and 13 reverse primers for TCR Jbeta segments. The CDR3 region of rearranged TCR beta genes was amplified from genomic DNA by a multiplex PCR assay. The amplified TCR beta libraries were sequenced on the Illumina HiSeq System as 87-base-pair reads. Per the original workflow: A later analysis tallied 75 million to 95 million unique TCR beta chains across the 610 or so repertoires, and some 10 million of those chains were shared by two or more donors. Raw reads were error-corrected and collapsed into unique sequences with a nearest-neighbor algorithm that merged closely related sequences to remove PCR and sequencing errors. CDR3 sequences were aligned to IMGT reference sequences to assign V, D and J gene segments. For a sequence to be retained, a match of at least six nucleotides to both a V gene segment and a J gene segment was required. A rearrangement was called productive if the CDR3 had no stop codons and remained in frame with V and J, and every other rearrangement was called non-productive. Following IMGT convention, CDR3 was defined as the stretch from the second conserved V-encoded cysteine up to the conserved J-encoded phenylalanine. The earlier analysis of approximately 500 of the donors excluded sequences that lacked an unambiguous match to a single V gene segment. An earlier analysis of 500 to 700 of the donors classified V segments as functional when productive rearrangements were above 56.7% and as segregating when the standard deviation between donors was above 5%. A statistical classification framework was developed to diagnose cytomegalovirus status using the catalog of TCR beta chain sequences. A later analysis assigned V and J genes by comparing TCR nucleotide sequences with IMGT/GENE-DB human TR gene sequences. The TCRdist pipeline was used in a later analysis to assign CDR3 sequences and most-parsimonious VDJ recombination scenarios. A later analysis defined each TCR beta chain by its CDR3 amino acid sequence plus V-gene family, and excluded reads lacking a unique V-gene family. As a way to deal with suspected cross-contamination and a sequencing artifact, a later analysis dropped 450 to 700 nucleotide sequences that were highly shared and had low generation probability. For each public chain, a later analysis derived a clonal expansion index from normalized ranks of inferred template counts within each repertoire. In a later analysis, generation probabilities were computed with a VDJ recombination model fitted to out-of-frame rearrangements, and the resulting probabilities were checked against IGoR. A later analysis scored TCR-TCR, TCR-HLA and TCR-CMV co-occurrence with hypergeometric tests, applying a repertoire-size bias correction to TCR pairs. In a later analysis, false discovery rates were estimated by permuting HLA or CMV assignments 20 times. A later analysis grouped co-occurring TCRs with DBSCAN, adding TCRdist sequence similarity when clustering within HLA-allele-positive subsets. For co-occurrence clustering, repertoires with fewer than 30,000 or more than 120,000 public chains were excluded, along with five repertoires with anomalous nucleotide sharing. TCRdb stores this immuneACCESS table with in-frame sequences only. Part of the clones is absent; in the studies checked, under half of the shortfall reflects unresolved V genes, and no reason is known for the rest. V and J calls and clone size follow that table, whereas D and trimming were derived from the DNA. In this sample's table one finds approximately 190,000 clones. The top ten hold approximately 6.5% of the sample.

Via the germline V gene, CDR1 is MNHEY and CDR2 SVGAGI. Inclusive of the bounding cysteine and phenylalanine, the CDR3 is 15 residues long. The kept DNA is CDR3 alone, 45 bases in frame from the first base. V is trimmed back by 5 bases and J by 8 bases, and the junction contains 12 bases that no gene match accounts for. About this clone: This receptor's antigen is unknown.

In total, 630 or so healthy bone marrow donors made up the cohort. All cohort members were sampled while nominally healthy, although unrecorded immune exposures were likely present. The donor tested CMV seronegative and was one of the 352 seronegative cohort members. Each donor provided a peripheral blood sample, and peripheral blood mononuclear cells were used for TCR beta sequencing. The Qiagen DNeasy Blood Extraction Kit was used to extract genomic DNA from the blood cell samples. The source is a young man in good health and CMV-seronegative. The sequencing input was PBMCs. In this chain, TRBV6-5 is recombined with TRBJ2-1, with TRBD1 matching 7 junction bases. The CDR3 protein is CASSVQGSGWDEQFF. The DNA sequence reads TGTGCCAGCAGTGTACAGGGGTCGGGTTGGGATGAGCAGTTCTTC.